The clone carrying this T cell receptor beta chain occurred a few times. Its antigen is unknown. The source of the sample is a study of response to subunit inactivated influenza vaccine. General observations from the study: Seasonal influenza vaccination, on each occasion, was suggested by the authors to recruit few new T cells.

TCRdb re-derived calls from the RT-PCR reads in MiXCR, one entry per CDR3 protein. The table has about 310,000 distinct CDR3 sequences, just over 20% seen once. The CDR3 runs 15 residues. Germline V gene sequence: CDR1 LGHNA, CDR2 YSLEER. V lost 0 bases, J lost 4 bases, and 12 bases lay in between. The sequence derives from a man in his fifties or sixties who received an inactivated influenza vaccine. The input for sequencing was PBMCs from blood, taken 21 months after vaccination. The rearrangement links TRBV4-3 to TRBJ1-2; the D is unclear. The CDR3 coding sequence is TGCGCCAGCAGCCAAGATCTGGTGGGGAGCTATGGCTACACCTTC. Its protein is CASSQDLVGSYGYTF.